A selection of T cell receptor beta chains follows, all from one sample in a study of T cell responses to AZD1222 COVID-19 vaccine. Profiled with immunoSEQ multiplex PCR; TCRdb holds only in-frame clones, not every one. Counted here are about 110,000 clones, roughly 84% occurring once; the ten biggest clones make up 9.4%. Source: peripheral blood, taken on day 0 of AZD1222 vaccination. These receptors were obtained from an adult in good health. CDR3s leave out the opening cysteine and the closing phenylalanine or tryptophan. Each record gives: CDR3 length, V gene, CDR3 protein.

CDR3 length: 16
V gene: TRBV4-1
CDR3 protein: ASSQDNRQGVNTGELF

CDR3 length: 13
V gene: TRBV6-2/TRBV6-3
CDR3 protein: ASSYEEGGSYGYT

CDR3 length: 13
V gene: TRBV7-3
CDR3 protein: ASSLSGTVKETQY

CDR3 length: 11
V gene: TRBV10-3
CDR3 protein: AISEGQGDGYT

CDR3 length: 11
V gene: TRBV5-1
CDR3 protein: ASSSLTGTEAF

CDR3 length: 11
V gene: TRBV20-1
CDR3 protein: SASRTREETQY

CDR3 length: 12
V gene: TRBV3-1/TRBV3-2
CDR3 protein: ASSPSHSDNEQF

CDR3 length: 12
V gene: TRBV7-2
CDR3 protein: ASSLPRRNTEAF

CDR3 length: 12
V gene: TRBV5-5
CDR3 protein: ASSSGPGRDEQF

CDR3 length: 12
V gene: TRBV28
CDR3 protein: ASSPGTPNTEAF